This T cell receptor beta chain was captured by sequencing in a study of blood T cells in healthy people across ages (dated by TCRdb to the mid-2010s). Turning to the overall study: Template switching captured roughly one uniquely barcoded TCR beta cDNA molecule per two T cells in model experiments. To avoid experimental bias, donors of different ages were randomly spread across the sequencing lanes. Using deep sequencing normalized with unique cDNA molecular identifiers, the study measured how TCR beta repertoire diversity changes with age. The donors were divided into four age groups: young (average about 15 years), middle-aged (roughly 42), aged (around 67) and long-lived (about 84). The study analyzed two additional independent replicas of 1 million unique cDNA reads from the same blood draw for two donors, one aged 18 to 30 and one aged 80 or older. General conclusions and limits of the study: Because profiling used bulk unsorted PBMCs, naive and antigen-experienced compartments could not be compared conclusively. Compared with the aged group, more naive CD4+ T cells, fewer expanded clones and increased TCR diversity were shown by the long-lived group, suggesting age selection. Observed TCR beta diversity per million T cells fell roughly linearly with age, and a significant reduction was already apparent by age about 36. Estimates of total diversity based on one million sequenced T cells were considered lower bounds and underestimates. Because the CMV infection status of the donors was unknown, age-related changes in expanded clonotypes may potentially have been confounded. Observed TCR beta diversity correlated strongly with the percentage of naive T cells measured by flow cytometry.

Libraries were prepared through 5' RACE. The instrument was an Illumina HiSeq 2500. A second about 7 to 11 cycle PCR used a sample-barcoded 5' primer and a J-beta primer mix. Each TCR beta cDNA molecule received a unique molecular identifier from a template-switch 5' adaptor carrying 12 random nucleotides. Each sample yielded at least 2.5 million CDR3-containing paired-end reads. All of the RNA was converted into first-strand cDNA using the Mint cDNA synthesis kit, with a TRBC-specific oligonucleotide serving as the primer. Following uracil-DNA glycosylase treatment, a first 18-cycle PCR with universal primers M1SS and BC2_uni_R was performed on all cDNA. The paper's data handling went like this. Each sample was normalized by randomly selecting 1 million high-quality reads, each carrying a distinct molecular identifier. Reads sharing molecular identifiers were discarded rather than binned into consensus sequences. MiTCR, set to a Q25 quality threshold and the strictest error-elimination algorithm, was used for CDR3 identification, clonotype clustering and error correction. Lower-bound total TCR beta diversity was estimated with a nonparametric unseen species model using Euler transformation. TCRdb ran its own pipeline on the public reads, namely fastp trimming at Q25 and MiXCR clone calling, and kept in-frame beta chains. When rows share a CDR3 protein, they turn into one entry using the most common DNA and genes. These V and J calls derive from TCRdb rather than the authors' analysis. For this sample the table gives more than 1 million distinct CDR3 sequences, of which under 55% were detected only once. The top ten clones comprise under 20% of the sample.

Based on the germline V gene, the CDR1 and CDR2 sequences are MNHNS and SASEGT. Including the terminal cysteine and phenylalanine, the CDR3 comprises 15 residues. The entry retains the CDR3 DNA only, 45 bases that are in frame from base 1. Deletion took 2 bases off V and 5 bases off J, with a span of 12 bases between the germline ends. The 39 donors, aged roughly 6 to 95 years, were systemically healthy Caucasian individuals from Russia. Each donor gave 8 to 10 milliliters of peripheral blood, drawn into EDTA-treated Vacutainer tubes. Ficoll-Paque density-gradient centrifugation was used to isolate PBMCs, with at least 6 million obtained per sample. Total RNA was extracted from PBMCs with Trizol reagent, with at least 6 micrograms obtained per sample. The percentages of naive CD45RAhigh/CD27high T cells were determined by flow cytometry on a PBMC aliquot from every donor. As regards this clonotype: This receptor's antigen is unknown. The record has no base qualities; no much larger clone is one base away.

This receptor was identified in a woman aged 55-70 years in good health. The sample comprised blood. This chain joins TRBV6-1 to TRBJ2-2, with no confidently assigned D gene. For the CDR3, the sequence is CASSEYTGRTGELFF. The DNA sequence follows: TGTGCCAGCAGTGAATATACCGGCCGGACCGGGGAGCTGTTTTTT.